This T cell receptor beta chain was sequenced in a study of post-analysis software for immune sequencing data. For the study at large: Relapsing-remitting, secondary progressive and progressive-relapsing forms made up the multiple sclerosis disease courses.

TCR beta cDNA libraries included unique molecular identifiers. From around 0.96 to 9.9 million T cells, roughly 530,000 cDNA molecules were obtained. TCRdb redid the calling of the PCR reads with MiXCR, one entry per CDR3 protein. The profile shows hundreds of thousands of distinct CDR3 sequences, over 45% of them singletons. Whole-study findings and limits: Among multiple sclerosis patients, normalized Chao1 diversity was significantly below that of controls. Elevated frequency relative to controls characterized four or five TRBV segments in patients, TRBV5-6, TRBV5-1 and TRBV20-1 among them. When the samples were clustered directly with F measure, those that had been prepared in the same batch showed strong co-clustering.

The CDR3 consists of 16 residues. Germline-derived CDR1 and CDR2 are SEHNR and FQNEAQ (reference sequence). V lost 6 bases, J lost 0 bases, and 10 bases stayed unmatched. In regard to this clonotype: The antigen remains undetermined.

The specimen sequenced was blood. The sequence was collected from a girl aged 2 to 10 with multiple sclerosis. V usage is TRBV7-9 and J usage is TRBJ2-5, with 7 bases matching TRBD1. CDR3 region: CASSYDREVYQETQYF. The CDR3 nucleotides are TGTGCCAGCAGTTACGACAGGGAAGTGTACCAAGAGACCCAGTACTTC.